The 27 T cell receptor beta chains given below trace back to one sample, sequenced in a study of T cells in Graves' hyperthyroidism and ophthalmopathy (dated by TCRdb to the late 2010s). To prepare the library, multiplex PCR was applied. TCRdb shows the sequencer as Illumina HiSeq 2000. The TCR beta CDR3 regions were amplified from RNA transcripts. The TCR CDR3 was subjected to a first round of RT-PCR using the HTBI primer set and the Qiagen OneStep RT-PCR kit. The raw public reads went through TCRdb reprocessing: fastp at Q25, MiXCR clone calling, in-frame beta chains kept. For every CDR3 protein sequence, its rows merge into one entry that carries the most common genes and DNA. In this sample the table shows just under 750,000 distinct CDR3 sequences, around a third of which occur a single time. Of the sample, roughly 30% is held by the ten largest clones. The sample was blood. The receptors were gathered from a middle-aged woman with Graves' hyperthyroidism.

Only a few counts were recorded for this clonotype. The gene calls are TRBV5-1 and TRBJ2-5; the D is unclear. This CDR3 spans 14 amino acids. V was pared by 6 bases and J by 3 bases, with 15 bases between. The germline gives CDR1 SGHRS, CDR2 YFSETQ. The CDR3 here is CASMSLSTKETQYF. The CDR3 DNA follows: TGCGCCAGCATGTCTTTATCCACGAAAGAGACCCAGTACTTC.

This clonotype showed up many times. The chain carries TRBV19 and TRBJ2-7; weak D call: TRBD1 (5 bases). Per germline, CDR1 LNHDA and CDR2 SQIVND (reference sequence). Trimming pared 8 bases from V and 2 bases from J, leaving 13 bases between. This CDR3 spans 13 amino acids. CDR3 in amino acids: CASRQVGAYEQYF. The CDR3 coding sequence is TGTGCCAGTCGTCAGGTAGGGGCCTACGAGCAGTACTTC.

This chain links TRBV12-3 or TRBV12-4 with TRBJ2-5; D perhaps matches TRBD2 (7 bases). The CDR3 runs to 14 residues. V lost 6 bases to trimming and J lost 6 bases, with 17 bases between them. The CDR3 DNA reads TGTGCCAGCAGGTCGGGGGGCGTGCTTAAGACCCAGTACTTC. Amino acid sequence: CASRSGGVLKTQYF.

Many counts were recorded for this clonotype. The J gene is TRBJ2-5, the V gene TRBV20-1, with TRBD2 as a possible D gene (6 bases). The germline gives CDR1 DFQATT, CDR2 SNEGSKA (reference sequence). The CDR3 is 14 residues long. Trimming took 5 bases from V and 5 from J, leaving 18 bases between them. The CDR3 spells CSAPSALGTETQYF. Here the CDR3 DNA reads TGCAGTGCTCCTAGCGCCCTTGGGACGGAGACCCAGTACTTC.

This clonotype was observed at least ten times. This chain joins TRBV7-2 and TRBJ2-7; D not resolved. CDR1 and CDR2 from the germline V gene are SGHTA and FQGNSA. Trimming took off 4 bases at V and 3 bases at J, with 10 bases between the two ends. There are 13 residues in the CDR3. CDR3 sequence (DNA): TGTGCCAGCAGCTCAGGTGCGAGCTACGAGCAGTACTTC. Translation: CASSSGASYEQYF.

In this sample, this clonotype turned up once. The rearrangement uses TRBV9 and TRBJ2-3; 11 positions match TRBD2. The CDR3 has 17 amino acids. With 0 bases clipped from V and 4 bases from J, the junction kept 7 bases outside the gene matches. Germline V gene data show CDR1 as SGDLS and CDR2 as YYNGEE. The CDR3 bases are TGTGCCAGCAGCGTAGCGATTCTAGCGGGGGGAGCAGATACGCAGTATTTT. Its protein is CASSVAILAGGADTQYF.

In regard to this clonotype: This could be a read error, since a much larger clone is one nucleotide away. The V and J genes are TRBV7-2 and TRBJ2-7; D might be TRBD1 (5 bases). Germline V gene data show CDR1 as SGHTA and CDR2 as FQGNSA. V gave up 5 bases and J gave up 3 bases, with 17 bases separating them. The CDR3 spans 15 residues. CDR3 sequence (DNA): TGTGCCAGCAGCCCGACCCATGGCAGGGTCTACGAGCAGTACTTC. It encodes CASSPTHGRVYEQYF. Together with reference TRBV7-2 and TRBJ2-7, the CDR3 gives the full variable domain: GAGVSQSPSNKVTEKGKDVELRCDPISGHTALYWYRQSLGQGLEFLIYFQGNSAPDKSGLPSDRFSAERTGGSVSTLTIQRTQQEDSAVYLCASSPTHGRVYEQYFGPGTRLTVT.

This clonotype was seen only once. It may be a read error: a sequence one base away is much more abundant. As the CDR3 is not closed by the conserved phenylalanine or tryptophan, this likely results from a read error. This sequence joins TRBV20-1 and TRBJ1-5, with a tentative D call TRBD1 (6 bases). The V end was cut by 0 bases, the J end by 6 bases, with 15 bases between. This CDR3 has 15 amino acids. Germline CDR1 DFQATT, CDR2 SNEGSKA (reference sequence). For the CDR3, the DNA is TGCAGTGCTAGAGATCAGGGGCAGCTGGGTCAGCCCCAGCATTCT. This sequence encodes CSARDQGQLGQPQHS.

V gene TRBV7-9 combines with J gene TRBJ2-5; D gene uncertain. V was shortened by 5 bases and J by 4 bases, with 14 bases between the two germline ends. Germline CDR1 and CDR2: SEHNR and FQNEAQ (reference sequence). The CDR3 sequence is 14 residues long. This chain's CDR3 is CASSRTGPRETQYF. In DNA, the CDR3 is TGTGCCAGCAGCCGGACGGGTCCGCGAGAGACCCAGTACTTC.

This clonotype was seen repeatedly, ten times or more. The chain couples TRBV7-9 to TRBJ2-2; possibly TRBD2 for D (6 bases). Between the trimmed V and J ends, which lost 5 bases and 1 base, there was a span of 14 bases. CDR3 size: 16 residues. Per the germline V gene, CDR1 is SEHNR and CDR2 is FQNEAQ (reference sequence). The CDR3 loop reads CASSPLAGMNTGELFF. The CDR3, as DNA: TGTGCCAGCAGCCCCCTCGCGGGAATGAACACCGGGGAGCTGTTTTTT.

There are a few counts of this clonotype. The chain carries TRBV12-3 or TRBV12-4 and TRBJ2-7; D may correspond to TRBD1 or TRBD2 (5 bases each). With 6 bases removed from V and 2 bases from J, the gap between germline ends came to 17 bases. CDR3 length: 15 residues. The CDR3 DNA reads as TGTGCCAGCAGCGTAAGTGGGACGGGACCCTACGAGCAGTACTTC. Residues: CASSVSGTGPYEQYF.

This clonotype was counted a few times. One end of the junction does not line up with germline, which may come from a read error. V usage is TRBV10-3 and J usage is TRBJ2-7; tentative D call: TRBD1 (5 bases). CDR3 size: 14 residues. Germline V CDR1 and CDR2: ENHRY, SYGVKD. DNA for the CDR3: TGTGCCAGCAGTATACAGGAAACATCCTACGAGCAGTACTTC. Its protein is CASSIQETSYEQYF.

This clonotype has a count of ten or more. The rearrangement uses TRBV5-8 and TRBJ1-1; D gene uncertain. The ends were cut back, 2 bases at V and 3 bases at J, with 11 bases in the middle. This CDR3 has 14 amino acids. In germline, CDR1 is SGHTS, CDR2 YDEGEE. CDR3 DNA sequence: TGTGCCAGCAGCTTTTATGCTGACCACACTGAAGCTTTCTTT. Protein: CASSFYADHTEAFF.

A note on this clonotype: A much larger clonotype is one base distant, so this may be a read error. The J gene is TRBJ2-5, the V gene TRBV20-1; 11 positions agree with TRBD2. The germline CDR1 and CDR2 sequences are DFQATT and SNEGSKA (reference sequence). After removal of 1 base from V and 7 bases from J, the junction contained 8 bases not matched to a gene. This CDR3 region has 15 residues. CDR3: CSARVPLAGGGTQYF. The CDR3 DNA reads TGCAGTGCTAGAGTCCCCCTAGCGGGAGGAGGGACCCAGTACTTC.

In this sample, this clonotype turned up many times. The gene calls are TRBV7-2 and TRBJ1-2, with 8 bases identical to TRBD1. There are 15 residues in the CDR3. V shed 5 bases, J shed 5 bases, and the junction held 10 bases outside the gene matches. CDR1 is SGHTA, CDR2 FQGNSA, per germline. The CDR3 spells CASSPIRNRGYGYTF. In DNA form, the CDR3 reads TGTGCCAGCAGCCCAATAAGAAACAGGGGGTATGGCTACACCTTC.

The table lists this clonotype with many counts. The chain links TRBV2 to TRBJ1-4; 9 bases are a match to TRBD1. CDR1 is SNHLY, CDR2 FYNNEI, per germline. This CDR3 region has 18 residues. Trimming removed 7 bases from V and 8 bases from J; junction bases left unmatched: 20. The CDR3: CASIPTGTGLIIGEKLFF. DNA of the CDR3: TGTGCCAGCATTCCTACCGGGACAGGGCTCATCATCGGGGAAAAACTGTTTTTT.

This clonotype was counted only a few times. This chain links TRBV6-5 with TRBJ2-7; D possibly uses TRBD1 or TRBD2 (5 bases each). This CDR3 region has 13 residues. CDR1 is MNHEY and CDR2 is SVGAGI in the germline V gene. The V and J ends lost 2 bases and 5 bases respectively, with 10 bases between them. The CDR3 DNA follows: TGTGCCAGCAGTTACACTAGACAGAACGAGCAGTACTTC. Its protein is CASSYTRQNEQYF.

This clonotype has only a few counts. The chain is built from TRBV6-4 and TRBJ2-5; TRBD2 matches 12 bases. Germline-derived CDR1 and CDR2 are MRHNA and SNTAGT. This CDR3 has 15 residues. Germline trimming cut 6 bases from V and 5 bases from J; bases unmatched to any gene: 7. CDR3 residues: CASRDLAGGGETQYF. The CDR3 DNA is TGTGCCAGCAGGGATCTAGCGGGAGGGGGGGAGACCCAGTACTTC.

This clonotype has a count of ten or more. In DNA form, the CDR3 reads TGTGCCAGCAGCCCAGGGACTGGGGCCAACGTCCTGACTTTC. Protein product: CASSPGTGANVLTF. The chain uses TRBV3-1 and TRBJ2-6; possible D gene TRBD1, 5 bases. With 4 bases removed from V and 2 bases from J, the gap between germline ends came to 6 bases. The CDR3 is 14 amino acids. Germline loops: CDR1 LGHDT, CDR2 YNNKEL (reference sequence).

The genes are TRBV5-1 and TRBJ1-1, with D unclear. From germline, CDR1 is SGHRS and CDR2 YFSETQ. The ends were cut back, 5 bases at V and 0 bases at J, with 11 bases in the middle. The CDR3 loop spans 14 amino acids. The chain's CDR3 is CASRGLDMNTEAFF. In nucleotides, the CDR3 is TGCGCCAGCAGAGGCCTTGATATGAACACTGAAGCTTTCTTT.

This clonotype showed up just once. The rearrangement uses TRBV7-6 and TRBJ2-7; 11 nucleotides line up with TRBD2. The DNA end lines up better with TRBJ2-1; the J call may be wrong. This CDR3 region has 24 residues. Per the germline V gene, CDR1 is SGHVS and CDR2 is FNYEAQ. Written as DNA, the CDR3 is TGTGCCAGCAGCCTAAACCCTATAGCGTGGGTTTGGCCCATTATAGCGGGAGGGAGCAATGAGCAGTTCTTC. Its protein product is CASSLNPIAWVWPIIAGGSNEQFF.

V gene TRBV7-9 combines with J gene TRBJ1-5; no clear D gene. Germline CDR1 and CDR2: SEHNR and FQNEAQ (reference sequence). The germline V and J ends were trimmed by 6 bases and 0 bases, with 9 bases remaining between them. CDR3 size: 14 residues. CDR3: CASSRLDSNQPQHF. The CDR3 coding sequence is TGTGCCAGCAGTCGGTTAGATAGCAATCAGCCCCAGCATTTT.

Regarding this clonotype: Its ends do not fully match the called genes, so a read error is possible. V usage is TRBV9 and J usage is TRBJ1-1; no definite D call. Germline V CDR1 and CDR2: SGDLS, YYNGEE. The CDR3 is made up of 16 amino acids. Here the CDR3 DNA reads TGCGCCAGCAGCCAAGATCGGAGGGAGGTTGGCACTGAAGCTTTCTTT. It translates to CASSQDRREVGTEAFF.

In its sample, this clonotype was seen a few times. Sequence at one end of the junction differs from germline and may be a read error. This sequence joins TRBV12-3 or TRBV12-4 and TRBJ1-1; the D gene is possibly TRBD1 (5 bases). There are 14 residues in the CDR3. CDR3 DNA sequence: TGTGCCAGCGGACGCTGGGGTACGGACACTGAAGCCTTCTTT. It is translated as CASGRWGTDTEAFF.

There are many counts of this clonotype. This chain connects TRBV7-9 to TRBJ2-2; TRBD1 matches at 9 bases. The CDR3 sequence is 15 residues long. Per the germline V gene, CDR1 is SEHNR and CDR2 is FQNEAQ (reference sequence). After removal of 2 bases from V and 7 bases from J, the junction contained 5 bases not matched to a gene. CDR3 in amino acids: CASSLTQGADGELFF. CDR3 sequence (DNA): TGTGCCAGCAGCTTAACACAGGGGGCAGACGGGGAGCTGTTTTTT.

The J gene is TRBJ1-5, the V gene TRBV20-1, with D perhaps matching TRBD1 (6 bases). Per germline, CDR1 DFQATT and CDR2 SNEGSKA (reference sequence). The V and J ends lost 6 bases and 4 bases respectively, with 10 bases between them. The CDR3 is 12 residues long. Here the CDR3 DNA reads TGCAGTGCAAATACAGGGAATCAGCCCCAGCATTTT. It encodes CSANTGNQPQHF.

As for this clonotype: One junction end does not reproduce the germline sequence, and a read error may be involved. V and J are TRBV29-1 and TRBJ2-5; a possible D gene is TRBD2 (6 bases). Germline V lookup: CDR1 SQVTM, CDR2 ANQGSEA. This CDR3 spans 13 amino acids. The CDR3 protein is CSVDGGVGETQHF. The CDR3 nucleotides read TGCAGCGTAGACGGGGGAGTCGGAGAGACCCAGCACTTC.